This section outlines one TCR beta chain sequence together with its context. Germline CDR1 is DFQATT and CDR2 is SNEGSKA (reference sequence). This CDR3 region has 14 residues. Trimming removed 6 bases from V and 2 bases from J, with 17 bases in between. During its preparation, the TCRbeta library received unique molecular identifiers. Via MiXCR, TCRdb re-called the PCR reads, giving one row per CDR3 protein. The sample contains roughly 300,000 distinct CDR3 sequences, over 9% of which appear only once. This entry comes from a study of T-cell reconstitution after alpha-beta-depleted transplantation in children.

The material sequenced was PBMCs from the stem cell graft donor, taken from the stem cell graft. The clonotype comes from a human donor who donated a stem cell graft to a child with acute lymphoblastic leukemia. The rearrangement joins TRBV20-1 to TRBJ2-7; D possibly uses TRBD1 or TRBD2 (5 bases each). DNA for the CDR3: TGCAGTGCGCCCTTTAGGGACGGGACCTACGAGCAGTACTTC. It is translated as CSAPFRDGTYEQYF.